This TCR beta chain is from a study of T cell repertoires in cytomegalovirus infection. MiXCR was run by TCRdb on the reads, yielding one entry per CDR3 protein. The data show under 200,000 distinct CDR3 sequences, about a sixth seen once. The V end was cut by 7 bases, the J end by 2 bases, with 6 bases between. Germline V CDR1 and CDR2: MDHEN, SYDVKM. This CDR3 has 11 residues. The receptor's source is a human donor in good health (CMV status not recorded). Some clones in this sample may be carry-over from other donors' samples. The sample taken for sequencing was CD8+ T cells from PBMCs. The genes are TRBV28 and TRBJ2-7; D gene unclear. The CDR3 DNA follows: TGTGCCAGCACCGACCCCTACGAGCAGTACTTC. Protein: CASTDPYEQYF.